This T cell receptor (beta chain) was sequenced during a study of T cell repertoires in cytomegalovirus infection. Study summary: Evidence of both CMV infection and a matching HLA type came from public TCR beta signatures.

As for this clonotype: Its cognate antigen is unknown.

Study results and limitations: There were HLA-C-restricted CMV-specific TCR beta clonotypes dominating the ex vivo response.

TCRdb reprocessed the reads with MiXCR, giving one entry per CDR3 protein. Of fewer than 550,000 distinct CDR3 sequences listed, about 11% are singletons. V lost 7 bases to trimming and J lost 13 bases, with 23 bases between them. The CDR3 is 15 residues long. This TCR was recovered from a human donor in good health (CMV status not recorded). Some clones in this sample may be carry-over from other donors' samples. The rearrangement uses TRBV12-3 or TRBV12-4 and TRBJ1-6, with D maybe TRBD1 (6 bases). The material sequenced was PBMCs. CDR3 amino acids: CASKTEDSHGTPLHF. CDR3 DNA sequence: TGTGCCAGCAAAACTGAGGACAGCCACGGGACGCCCCTCCACTTT.